This T cell receptor beta chain was identified during a study of identifying expanded T cells in peripheral blood. Assay used: immunoSEQ multiplex PCR; TCRdb lists only in-frame clones, some missing. The sample has more than 50,000 clones; roughly four fifths are singletons. The TCR was taken from a person aged 18-70 years in good health. The sequencing sample was made of blood.

The CDR3 spells CASSPQEQGMTQYF. The CDR3 DNA sequence: TGTGCCAGCTCACCACAGGAACAGGGGATGACCCAGTACTTC. The chain uses TRBV18 and TRBJ2-5; 7 bases are a match to TRBD1. This CDR3 region has 14 residues. V shed 1 base and J 7 bases; nucleotides not matched to a gene: 6. Germline assignment: CDR1 KGHSH and CDR2 LQKENI. The variable domain in full, completed from reference TRBV18 and TRBJ2-5, reads NAGVMQNPRHLVRRRGQEARLRCSPMKGHSHVYWYRQLPEEGLKFMVYLQKENIIDESGMPKERFSAEFPKEGPSILRIQQVVRGDSAAYFCASSPQEQGMTQYFGPGTRLLVL.